The rows below give T cell receptor beta chains drawn from one sample of a study of T cells in Graves' hyperthyroidism and ophthalmopathy. TCRdb itself ran the multiplex PCR reads through MiXCR, one entry per CDR3 protein. The sample shows roughly 400,000 distinct CDR3 sequences, about 14% of them seen only once. The sequenced material came from blood. The receptors here all came from a man aged 45-65 years with Graves' ophthalmopathy. Each CDR3 is given with its conserved first and last residue. Each record gives: J gene, D gene, V gene, clone size, CDR3 DNA, CDR3 protein. The D gene is left open where the match is weak. Size tells how often a clone was seen (once, few, many) or the class of an expanded clone, and some rows leave it out.

TRBJ2-1 | - | TRBV2 | many | TGTGCCAGCAGGACCCGGGGTTCCTACAATGAGCAGTTCTTC | CASRTRGSYNEQFF
TRBJ2-3 | - | TRBV12-3/TRBV12-4 | many | TGTGCCAGCAGTTTTGGACTCACCGCCAGCACAGATACGCAGTATTTT | CASSFGLTASTDTQYF
TRBJ2-7 | - | TRBV2 | - | TGTGCCAGCAACGGGGATCTCGGCGAGCAGTACTTC | CASNGDLGEQYF
TRBJ1-2 | TRBD1 | TRBV24-1 | - | TGTGCCACCAGTGACAAGACAGGGTCCAACTATGGCTACACCTTC | CATSDKTGSNYGYTF
TRBJ2-1 | TRBD2 | TRBV18 | many | TGTGCCAGCTCACCTGTAGCGGGAAGCTCCTACAATGAGCAGTTCTTC | CASSPVAGSSYNEQFF
TRBJ1-4 | - | TRBV30 | many | TGTGCCTGGACCCCGGGGGGTGAAAAACTGTTTTTT | CAWTPGGEKLFF
TRBJ2-1 | - | TRBV19 | many | TGTGCCAGTAGTATCCTTGGAAGTGGGGCGGCTGCGGAGTACAATGAGCAGTTCTTC | CASSILGSGAAAEYNEQFF
TRBJ2-2 | - | TRBV7-9 | - | TGTGCCAGCAGCTCCGGAAACCCCGGGGAGCTGTTTTTT | CASSSGNPGELFF
TRBJ1-1 | TRBD1 | TRBV6-2/TRBV6-3 | few | TGTGCCAGCAGTTACGACGACAGGGGGAGTACTGAAGCTTTCTTT | CASSYDDRGSTEAFF
TRBJ2-1 | - | TRBV12-3/TRBV12-4 | many | TGTGCCTCCCGACCCCCTCAGGGATTACGCTACAATGAGCAGTTCTTC | CASRPPQGLRYNEQFF
TRBJ2-3 | TRBD2 | TRBV28 | many | TGTGCCAGCAATCCGGGACTAGTTAAGGATAGCACAGATACGCAGTATTTT | CASNPGLVKDSTDTQYF
TRBJ2-1 | TRBD1 | TRBV3-1 | - | TGTGCCAGCAGCCGAGGGACAGGGGTCTACAATGAGCAGTTCTTC | CASSRGTGVYNEQFF
TRBJ2-1 | TRBD1 | TRBV5-1 | few | TGCGCCAGCAGCTTGGACAAGGGGGCAAAGAACAATGAGCAGTTCTTC | CASSLDKGAKNNEQFF
TRBJ2-3 | - | TRBV10-3 | - | TGTGCCATCAGTCCCGAGGGGGGCCGTGGCACAGATACGCAGTATTTT | CAISPEGGRGTDTQYF
TRBJ2-3 | - | TRBV5-1 | - | TGCGCCAGCAGCTTGCATCGACCCGCCAGCACAGATACGCAGTATTTT | CASSLHRPASTDTQYF
TRBJ1-2 | TRBD1 | TRBV20-1 | many | TGCAGTGCTAGTTTACAGGGGGCGAGTGGCTACACCTTC | CSASLQGASGYTF
TRBJ2-7 | TRBD1 | TRBV29-1 | few | TGCAGCGTCCTCGGGACAGGGGTGAACGAGCAGTACTTC | CSVLGTGVNEQYF
TRBJ1-4 | - | TRBV27 | - | TGTGCCAGCAGTTGGACAGCTAATGAAAAACTGTTTTTT | CASSWTANEKLFF
TRBJ1-1 | - | TRBV14 | few | TGTGCCAGCAGCCCCTGGGTGGAGGGAAGAACTGAAGCTTTCTTT | CASSPWVEGRTEAFF
TRBJ1-6 | - | TRBV6-6 | - | TGTGCCAGCAGTTATTCCTCGTTGACTAATTCACCCCTCCACTTT | CASSYSSLTNSPLHF
TRBJ2-2 | TRBD2 | TRBV2 | - | TGTGCCAGCAGAAAAGGGACTAGCGGGGCGGGGGCCGGGGAGCTGTTTTTT | CASRKGTSGAGAGELFF
TRBJ2-3 | TRBD2 | TRBV27 | few | TGTGCCAGCAGCGGGGGGGAGGGCCTTACAGATACGCAGTATTTT | CASSGGEGLTDTQYF
TRBJ2-3 | - | TRBV5-4 | few | TGTGCCAGCAGCTGGACTCAGTCGACAGATACGCAGTATTTT | CASSWTQSTDTQYF
TRBJ2-3 | TRBD2 | TRBV5-1 | few | TGCGCCAGCAGCTTGGCCGGGACTAGTCTTTCAGATACGCAGTATTTT | CASSLAGTSLSDTQYF
TRBJ1-1 | TRBD1 | TRBV18 | many | TGTGCCAGCTCACCAGCAACAGGGGGCTTAGCTTTCTTT | CASSPATGGLAFF
TRBJ2-5 | - | TRBV11-2 | many | TGTGCCAGCAGCTTAGGTCTAGCGCTAAAGACCCAGTACTTC | CASSLGLALKTQYF
TRBJ1-2 | - | TRBV6-2/TRBV6-3 | once | TGTGCCAGCAGCCCAGTTAGTGGTGGCTACACCTTC | CASSPVSGGYTF
TRBJ2-1 | TRBD2 | TRBV6-5 | many | TGTGCCAGCAGTTACGTTCTAGCGGCCTACAATGAGCAGTTCTTC | CASSYVLAAYNEQFF
TRBJ1-1 | - | TRBV7-2 | many | TGTGCCAGCAGCTTAGGGGGGACAACAAACACTGAAGCTTTCTTT | CASSLGGTTNTEAFF
TRBJ1-2 | - | TRBV6-1 | many | TGTGCCAGCAGTGAATCTGCCTTTCTACTCTATGGCTACACCTTC | CASSESAFLLYGYTF
TRBJ2-1 | TRBD2 | TRBV27 | few | TGTGCCAGCAGTTCTAGCGGGAAACTCTTCAATGAGCAGTTCTTC | CASSSSGKLFNEQFF
TRBJ2-1 | - | TRBV20-1 | many | TGCAGTGCTAGTCACCCAAGCGGAAGGTACAATGAGCAGTTCTTC | CSASHPSGRYNEQFF
TRBJ2-7 | TRBD2 | TRBV7-9 | - | TGTGCCAGCAGCTTAAAGGAGGGAGGGACCTACGAGCAGTACTTC | CASSLKEGGTYEQYF
TRBJ2-7 | - | TRBV11-2 | many | TGTGCCAGCAGCTTATCCACCCGCTCCGAGCAGTACTTC | CASSLSTRSEQYF
TRBJ1-2 | - | TRBV7-9 | once | TGTGCCAGCAGCGCATCAGAGGTCCATGGCTACACCTTC | CASSASEVHGYTF
TRBJ1-3 | - | TRBV11-2 | - | TGTGCCAGCAGCTTAGTTGGGGGTAATGGAAACACCATATATTTT | CASSLVGGNGNTIYF
TRBJ2-1 | TRBD2 | TRBV20-1 | many | TGCAGTGGATACCGGGACTATAGGTACAATGAGCAGTTCTTC | CSGYRDYRYNEQFF
TRBJ2-2 | TRBD2 | TRBV11-3 | many | TGTGCCAGCAGCCAGGGACTAGCGGGAGGCGGCTATTACACCGGGGAGCTGTTTTTT | CASSQGLAGGGYYTGELFF
TRBJ2-3 | - | TRBV19 | - | TGTGCCACCGGCCCCGGGAGAGGGACAGATACGCAGTATTTT | CATGPGRGTDTQYF
TRBJ2-5 | - | TRBV6-1 | few | TGTGCCAGCACCGACTCCTCGGAGACCCAGTACTTC | CASTDSSETQYF
TRBJ2-3 | TRBD2 | TRBV20-1 | - | TGCAGTGCTAGAGACCCTGGGGTAGCGGGAGGGCCGTTAACAGATACGCAGTATTTT | CSARDPGVAGGPLTDTQYF
TRBJ2-3 | - | TRBV19 | - | TGTGCCAGTAGTATCCGCTTCGTGGTTCAAGGCACAGATACGCAGTATTTT | CASSIRFVVQGTDTQYF
TRBJ1-1 | TRBD1 | TRBV30 | many | TGTGCCTGGAGGGGGACAGGGTCATACCCTGAAGCTTTCTTT | CAWRGTGSYPEAFF
TRBJ2-3 | TRBD1 | TRBV20-1 | many | TGCAGTGCTAGAGGAACAGGGGTGAGGGGCACAGATACGCAGTATTTT | CSARGTGVRGTDTQYF
TRBJ2-1 | - | TRBV6-1 | many | TGTGCCAGCATAGGGGGGTCTACTGACAGGATGAATGAGCAGTTCTTC | CASIGGSTDRMNEQFF
TRBJ2-5 | TRBD1 | TRBV5-1 | - | TGCGCCAGCAGCTCAATGACAGGGCGGGAGACCCAGTACTTC | CASSSMTGRETQYF
TRBJ2-2 | - | TRBV5-1 | many | TGCGCCAGCAGCTTGGAACCTAGTAACACCGGGGAGCTGTTTTTT | CASSLEPSNTGELFF
TRBJ2-7 | - | TRBV3-1 | many | TGTGCCAGCAGCCAAGGGAGAAGCGGCTACGAGCAGTACTTC | CASSQGRSGYEQYF